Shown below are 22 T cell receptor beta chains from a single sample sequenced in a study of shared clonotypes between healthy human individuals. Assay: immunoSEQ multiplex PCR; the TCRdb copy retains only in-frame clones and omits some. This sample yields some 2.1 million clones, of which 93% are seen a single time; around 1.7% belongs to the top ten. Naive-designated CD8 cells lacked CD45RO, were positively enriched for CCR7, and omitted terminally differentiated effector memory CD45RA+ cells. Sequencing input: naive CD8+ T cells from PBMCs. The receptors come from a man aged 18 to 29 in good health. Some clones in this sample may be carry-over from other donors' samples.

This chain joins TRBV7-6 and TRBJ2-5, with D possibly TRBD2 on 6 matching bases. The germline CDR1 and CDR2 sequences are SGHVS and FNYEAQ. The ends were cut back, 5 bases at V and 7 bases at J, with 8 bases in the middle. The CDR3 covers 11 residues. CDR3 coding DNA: TGTGCCAGCAGCGTGGGGGGGACCCAGTACTTC. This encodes CASSVGGTQYF.

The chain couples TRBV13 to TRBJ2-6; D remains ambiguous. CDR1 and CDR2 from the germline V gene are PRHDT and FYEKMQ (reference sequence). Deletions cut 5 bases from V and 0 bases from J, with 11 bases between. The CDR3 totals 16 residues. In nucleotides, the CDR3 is TGTGCCAGCAGCCGTCCCCGGGCCTCTGGGGCCAACGTCCTGACTTTC. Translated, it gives CASSRPRASGANVLTF.

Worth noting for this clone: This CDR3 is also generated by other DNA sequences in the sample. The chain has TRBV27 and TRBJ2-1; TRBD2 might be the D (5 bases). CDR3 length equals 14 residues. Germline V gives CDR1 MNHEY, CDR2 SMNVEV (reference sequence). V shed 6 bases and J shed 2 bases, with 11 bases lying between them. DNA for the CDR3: TGTGCCAGCAGCTTCAGCGGTACCTACAATGAGCAGTTCTTC. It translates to CASSFSGTYNEQFF.

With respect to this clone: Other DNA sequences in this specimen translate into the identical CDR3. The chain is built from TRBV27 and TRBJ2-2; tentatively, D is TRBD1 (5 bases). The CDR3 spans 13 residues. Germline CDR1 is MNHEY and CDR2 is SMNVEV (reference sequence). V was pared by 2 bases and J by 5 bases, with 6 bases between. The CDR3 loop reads CASSLKGTGELFF. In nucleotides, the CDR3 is TGTGCCAGCAGTTTAAAGGGGACCGGGGAGCTGTTTTTT.

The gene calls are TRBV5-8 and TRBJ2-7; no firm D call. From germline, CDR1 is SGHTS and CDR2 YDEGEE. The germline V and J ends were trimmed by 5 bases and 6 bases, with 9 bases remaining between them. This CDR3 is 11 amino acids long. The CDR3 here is CASSLPGEQYF. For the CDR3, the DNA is TGTGCCAGCAGTCTGCCGGGCGAGCAGTACTTC.

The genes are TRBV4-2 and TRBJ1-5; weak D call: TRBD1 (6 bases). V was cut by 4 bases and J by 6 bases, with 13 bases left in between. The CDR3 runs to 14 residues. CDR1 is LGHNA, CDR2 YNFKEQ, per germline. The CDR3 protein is CASSRTTGSQPQHF. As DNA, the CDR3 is TGTGCCAGCAGCCGCACCACAGGGAGTCAGCCCCAGCATTTT.

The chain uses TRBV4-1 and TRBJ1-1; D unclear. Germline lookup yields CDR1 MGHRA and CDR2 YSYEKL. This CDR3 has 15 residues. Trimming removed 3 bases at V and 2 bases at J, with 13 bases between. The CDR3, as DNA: TGCGCCAGCAGCCAGGTGGGGAGGTTCAACACTGAAGCTTTCTTT. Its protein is CASSQVGRFNTEAFF.

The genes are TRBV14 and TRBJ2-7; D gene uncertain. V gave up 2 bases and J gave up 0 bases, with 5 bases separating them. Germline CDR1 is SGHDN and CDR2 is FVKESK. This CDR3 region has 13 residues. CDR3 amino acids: CASSQTYSYEQYF. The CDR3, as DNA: TGTGCCAGCAGCCAAACTTACTCCTACGAGCAGTACTTC.

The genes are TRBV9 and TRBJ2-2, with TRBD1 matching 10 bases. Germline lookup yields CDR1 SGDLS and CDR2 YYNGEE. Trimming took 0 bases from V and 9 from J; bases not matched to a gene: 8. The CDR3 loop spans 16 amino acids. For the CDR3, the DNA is TGTGCCAGCAGCGTAGCGGGGACAGGGGTCGTGAGGGAGCTGTTTTTT. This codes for CASSVAGTGVVRELFF.

This CDR3 is CASSPDTSPYEQYF. CDR3 DNA sequence: TGTGCCAGCAGCCCGGACACCAGTCCTTACGAGCAGTACTTC. V is TRBV11-2 and J is TRBJ2-7, with a tentative D call TRBD1 (5 bases). The CDR3 has 14 amino acids. Trimming shortened V by 5 bases and J by 4 bases, and 15 bases separated the two germline ends. Germline V gene sequence: CDR1 SGHAT, CDR2 FQNNGV.

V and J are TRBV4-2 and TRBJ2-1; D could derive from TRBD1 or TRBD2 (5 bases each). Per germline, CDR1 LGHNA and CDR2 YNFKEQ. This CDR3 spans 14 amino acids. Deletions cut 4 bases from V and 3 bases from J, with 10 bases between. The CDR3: CASSLWDGYNEQFF. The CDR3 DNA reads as TGTGCCAGCAGCCTATGGGACGGCTACAATGAGCAGTTCTTC.

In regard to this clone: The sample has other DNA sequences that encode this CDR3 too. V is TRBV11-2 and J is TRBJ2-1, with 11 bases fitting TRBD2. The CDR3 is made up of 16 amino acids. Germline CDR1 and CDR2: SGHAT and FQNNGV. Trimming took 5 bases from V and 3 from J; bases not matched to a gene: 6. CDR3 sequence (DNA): TGTGCCAGCAGCCCAGGACTAGCGGGCTTCTACAATGAGCAGTTCTTC. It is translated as CASSPGLAGFYNEQFF.

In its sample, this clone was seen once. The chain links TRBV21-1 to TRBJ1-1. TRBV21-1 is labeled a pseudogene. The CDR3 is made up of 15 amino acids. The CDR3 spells CASSKGGAGATEAFF. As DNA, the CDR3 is TGTGCCAGCAGCAAGGGGGGGGCTGGTGCGACTGAAGCTTTCTTT.

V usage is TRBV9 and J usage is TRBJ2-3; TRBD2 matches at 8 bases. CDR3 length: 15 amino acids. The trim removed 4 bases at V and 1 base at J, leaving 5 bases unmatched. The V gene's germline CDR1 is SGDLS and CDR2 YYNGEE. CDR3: CASSPQTSGTDTQYF. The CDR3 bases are TGTGCCAGCAGCCCCCAGACTAGCGGCACAGATACGCAGTATTTT.

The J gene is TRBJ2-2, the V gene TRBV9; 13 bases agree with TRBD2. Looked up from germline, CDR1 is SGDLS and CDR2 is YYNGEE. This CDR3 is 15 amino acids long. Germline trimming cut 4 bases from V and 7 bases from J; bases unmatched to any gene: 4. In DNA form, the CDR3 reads TGTGCCAGCAGCCCGACTAGCGGGAGGAACGGGGAGCTGTTTTTT. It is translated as CASSPTSGRNGELFF.

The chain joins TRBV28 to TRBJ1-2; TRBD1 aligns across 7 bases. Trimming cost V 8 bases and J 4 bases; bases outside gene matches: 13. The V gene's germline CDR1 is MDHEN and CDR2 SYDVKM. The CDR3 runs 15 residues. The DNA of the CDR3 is TGTGCCAGCCTTGAGGAGGGACAGTCCCTCTATGGCTACACCTTC. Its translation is CASLEEGQSLYGYTF.

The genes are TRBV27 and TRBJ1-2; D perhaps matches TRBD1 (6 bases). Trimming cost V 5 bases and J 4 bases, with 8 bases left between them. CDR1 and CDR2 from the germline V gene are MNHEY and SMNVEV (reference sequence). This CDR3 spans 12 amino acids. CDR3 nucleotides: TGTGCCAGCAGTGGGGGGGCCTATGGCTACACCTTC. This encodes CASSGGAYGYTF.

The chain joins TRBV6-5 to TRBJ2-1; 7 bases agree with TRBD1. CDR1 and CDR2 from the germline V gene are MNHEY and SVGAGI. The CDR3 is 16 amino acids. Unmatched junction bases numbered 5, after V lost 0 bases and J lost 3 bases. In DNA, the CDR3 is TGTGCCAGCAGTTACTCGACAGGGTCAGTCTACAATGAGCAGTTCTTC. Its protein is CASSYSTGSVYNEQFF.

The CDR3 nucleotides read TGTGCCAGCAGTTCGGGTCTACGAACCGGGGAGCTGTTTTTT. Protein sequence: CASSSGLRTGELFF. The rearrangement uses TRBV27 and TRBJ2-2; D unclear. This CDR3 contains 14 residues. Looked up from germline, CDR1 is MNHEY and CDR2 is SMNVEV (reference sequence). The V end lost 4 bases, the J end lost 5 bases, and 11 bases lay between the germline ends.

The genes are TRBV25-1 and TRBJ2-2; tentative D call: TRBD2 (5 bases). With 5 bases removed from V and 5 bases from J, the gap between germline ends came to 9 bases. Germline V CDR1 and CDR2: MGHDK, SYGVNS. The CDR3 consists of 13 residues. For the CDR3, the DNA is TGTGCCAGCAGTTTCGGGGAAACCGGGGAGCTGTTTTTT. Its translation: CASSFGETGELFF.

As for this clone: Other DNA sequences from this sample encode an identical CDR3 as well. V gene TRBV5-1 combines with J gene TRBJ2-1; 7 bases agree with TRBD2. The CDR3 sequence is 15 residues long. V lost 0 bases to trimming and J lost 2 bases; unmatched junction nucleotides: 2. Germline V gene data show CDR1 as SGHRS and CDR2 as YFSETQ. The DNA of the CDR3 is TGCGCCAGCAGCTTGGTGGGAGGGCCCTACAATGAGCAGTTCTTC. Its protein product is CASSLVGGPYNEQFF.

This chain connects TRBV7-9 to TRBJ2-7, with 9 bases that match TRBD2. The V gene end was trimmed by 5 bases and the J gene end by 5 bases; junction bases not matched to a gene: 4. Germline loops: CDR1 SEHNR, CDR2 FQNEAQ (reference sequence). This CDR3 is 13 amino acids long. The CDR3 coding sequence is TGTGCCAGCAGCAGCGGGAGGTACAACGAGCAGTACTTC. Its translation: CASSSGRYNEQYF.